This T cell receptor beta chain was found in a study of blood T cell repertoires in COVID-19. Study as a whole: Sites in the United States, Italy and Spain provided acute and convalescent COVID-19 samples. PBMCs, B-cell-depleted T cells, or T cells provided the cDNA or gDNA that made up the material.

V was shortened by 4 bases and J by 5 bases, with 9 bases between the two germline ends. The CDR3 loop spans 13 amino acids. Germline V gene data show CDR1 as MGHRA and CDR2 as YSYEKL. In the study's own analysis: Amplification of reference gene primers was used by the study to estimate nucleated cell counts. Using immunoSEQ multiplex PCR, the repertoire was profiled, and TCRdb retains in-frame clones only, with some absent. D and trimming come from the DNA, and the V and J calls and clone size come from that table. The sample lists roughly 700,000 clones; 80% to 90% were seen once. The chain combines TRBV4-1 with TRBJ2-4; D is possibly TRBD1 (6 bases). The receptor's source is a woman aged 18-29 years with acute or convalescent COVID-19. The sample comprised peripheral blood. The CDR3, as DNA: TGCGCCAGCAGCCTTGGACAGCAAAACATTCAGTACTTC. Amino acids: CASSLGQQNIQYF.